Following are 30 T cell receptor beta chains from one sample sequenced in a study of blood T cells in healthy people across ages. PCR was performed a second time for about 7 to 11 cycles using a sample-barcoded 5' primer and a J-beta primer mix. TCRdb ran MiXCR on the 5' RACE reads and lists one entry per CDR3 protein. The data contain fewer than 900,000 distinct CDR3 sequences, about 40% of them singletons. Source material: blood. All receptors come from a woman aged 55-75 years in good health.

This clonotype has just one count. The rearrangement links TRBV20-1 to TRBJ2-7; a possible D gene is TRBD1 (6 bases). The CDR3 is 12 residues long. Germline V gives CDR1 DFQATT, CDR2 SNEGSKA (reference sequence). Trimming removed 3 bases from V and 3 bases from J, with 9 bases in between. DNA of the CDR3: TGCAGTGCTAGTCCAGGGGTCTACGAGCAGTACTTC. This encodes CSASPGVYEQYF.

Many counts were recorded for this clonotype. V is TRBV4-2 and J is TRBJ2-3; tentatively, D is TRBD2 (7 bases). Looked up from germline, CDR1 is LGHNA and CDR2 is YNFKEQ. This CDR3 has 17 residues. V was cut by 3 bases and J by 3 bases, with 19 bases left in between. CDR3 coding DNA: TGTGCCAGCAGCCACGGCCGGGGGGCGGGAGCGACAGATACGCAGTATTTT. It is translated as CASSHGRGAGATDTQYF.

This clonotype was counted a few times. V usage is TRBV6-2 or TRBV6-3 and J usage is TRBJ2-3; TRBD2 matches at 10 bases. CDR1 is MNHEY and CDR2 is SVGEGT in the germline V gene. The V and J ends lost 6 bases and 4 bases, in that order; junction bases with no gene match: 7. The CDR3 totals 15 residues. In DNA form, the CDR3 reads TGTGCCAGCAGCCTTCTAGCGGGAGAGGCAGATACGCAGTATTTT. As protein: CASSLLAGEADTQYF.

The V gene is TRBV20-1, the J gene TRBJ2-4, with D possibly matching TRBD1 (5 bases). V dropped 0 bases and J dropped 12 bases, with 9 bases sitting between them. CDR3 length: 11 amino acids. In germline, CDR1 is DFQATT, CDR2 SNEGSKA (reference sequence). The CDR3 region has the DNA TGCAGTGCTAGAGAGGGGCGAGCTCAGTACTTC. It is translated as CSAREGRAQYF.

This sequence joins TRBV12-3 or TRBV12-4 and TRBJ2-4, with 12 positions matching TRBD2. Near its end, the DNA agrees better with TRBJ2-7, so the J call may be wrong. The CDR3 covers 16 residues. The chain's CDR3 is CASSHRLAGVAYEQYF. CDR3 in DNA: TGTGCCAGCAGTCATAGACTAGCGGGAGTGGCCTACGAGCAGTACTTC.

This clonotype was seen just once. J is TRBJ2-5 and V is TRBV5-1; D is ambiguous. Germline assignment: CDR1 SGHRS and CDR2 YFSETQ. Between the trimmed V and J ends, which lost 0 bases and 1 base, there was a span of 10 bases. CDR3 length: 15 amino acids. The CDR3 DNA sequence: TGCGCCAGCAGCTTGGCCGGATACTTCCAAGAGACCCAGTACTTC. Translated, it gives CASSLAGYFQETQYF. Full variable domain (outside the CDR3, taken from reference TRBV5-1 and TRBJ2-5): KAGVTQTPRYLIKTRGQQVTLSCSPISGHRSVSWYQQTPGQGLQFLFEYFSETQRNKGNFPGRFSGRQFSNSRSEMNVSTLELGDSALYLCASSLAGYFQETQYFGPGTRLLVL.

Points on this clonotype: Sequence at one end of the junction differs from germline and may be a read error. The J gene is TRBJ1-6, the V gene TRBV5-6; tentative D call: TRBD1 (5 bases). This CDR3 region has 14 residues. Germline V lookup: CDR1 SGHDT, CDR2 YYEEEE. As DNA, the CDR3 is TGTGCCGGCAGCCAAACAGTGGGGGATTCACCCCTCCACTTT. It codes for CAGSQTVGDSPLHF.

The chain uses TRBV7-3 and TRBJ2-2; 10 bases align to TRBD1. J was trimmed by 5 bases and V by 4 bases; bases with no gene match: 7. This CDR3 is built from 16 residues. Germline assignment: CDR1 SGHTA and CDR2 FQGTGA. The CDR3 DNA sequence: TGTGCCAGCAGCTCGCGACAGGGGGCTGGAACCGGGGAGCTGTTTTTT. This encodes CASSSRQGAGTGELFF.

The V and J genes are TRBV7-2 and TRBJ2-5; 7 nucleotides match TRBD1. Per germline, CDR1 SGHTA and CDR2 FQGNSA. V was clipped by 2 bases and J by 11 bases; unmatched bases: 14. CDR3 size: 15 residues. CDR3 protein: CASSLRGRQSYEQYF. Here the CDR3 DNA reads TGTGCCAGCAGCTTAAGGGGGCGACAATCCTACGAACAGTACTTC.

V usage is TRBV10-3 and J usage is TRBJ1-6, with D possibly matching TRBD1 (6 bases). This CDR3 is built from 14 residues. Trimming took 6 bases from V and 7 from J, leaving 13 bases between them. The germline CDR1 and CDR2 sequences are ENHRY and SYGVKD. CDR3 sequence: CAIREIGQNSPLHF. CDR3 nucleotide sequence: TGTGCCATCAGGGAAATCGGACAGAATTCACCCCTCCACTTT.

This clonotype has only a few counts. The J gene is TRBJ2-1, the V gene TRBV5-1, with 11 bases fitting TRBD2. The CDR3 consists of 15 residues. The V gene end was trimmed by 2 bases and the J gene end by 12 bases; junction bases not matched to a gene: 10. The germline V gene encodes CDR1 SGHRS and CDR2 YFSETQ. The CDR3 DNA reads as TGCGCCAGCAGCTTAAGTAGCGGGAGGGCCCGGCCGCAGTTCTTC. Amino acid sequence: CASSLSSGRARPQFF.

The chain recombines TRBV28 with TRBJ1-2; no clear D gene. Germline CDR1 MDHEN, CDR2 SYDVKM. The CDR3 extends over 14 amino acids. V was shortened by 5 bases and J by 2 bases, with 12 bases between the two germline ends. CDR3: CASSGSDTNYGYTF. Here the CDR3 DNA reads TGTGCCAGCAGTGGCAGCGACACAAACTATGGCTACACCTTC.

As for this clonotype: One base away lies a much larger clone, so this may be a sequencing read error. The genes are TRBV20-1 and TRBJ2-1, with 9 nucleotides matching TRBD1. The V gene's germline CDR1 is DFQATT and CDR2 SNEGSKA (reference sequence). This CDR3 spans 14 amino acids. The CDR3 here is CSAPGQGIGNERFF. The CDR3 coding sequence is TGCAGTGCTCCGGGACAGGGAATTGGCAATGAGCGGTTCTTC.

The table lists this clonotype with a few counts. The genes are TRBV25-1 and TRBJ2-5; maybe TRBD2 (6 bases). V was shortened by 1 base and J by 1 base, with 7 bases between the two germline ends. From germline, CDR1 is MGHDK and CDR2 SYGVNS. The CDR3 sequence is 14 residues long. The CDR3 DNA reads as TGTGCCAGCAGTGAATGGAGGGCCCAAGAGACCCAGTACTTC. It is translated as CASSEWRAQETQYF.

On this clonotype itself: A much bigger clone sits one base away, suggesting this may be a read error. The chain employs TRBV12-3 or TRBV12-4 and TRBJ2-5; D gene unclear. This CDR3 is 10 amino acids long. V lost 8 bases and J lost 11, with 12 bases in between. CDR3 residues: CASRLNEQYF. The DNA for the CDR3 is TGTGCCAGCCGGCTCAATGAGCAGTACTTC.

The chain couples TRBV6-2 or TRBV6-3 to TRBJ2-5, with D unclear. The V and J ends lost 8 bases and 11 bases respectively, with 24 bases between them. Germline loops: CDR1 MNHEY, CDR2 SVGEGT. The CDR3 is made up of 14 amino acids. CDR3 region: CASRLNPSYNEQYF. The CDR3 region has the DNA TGTGCCAGCCGACTTAACCCTTCTTACAATGAGCAGTACTTC.

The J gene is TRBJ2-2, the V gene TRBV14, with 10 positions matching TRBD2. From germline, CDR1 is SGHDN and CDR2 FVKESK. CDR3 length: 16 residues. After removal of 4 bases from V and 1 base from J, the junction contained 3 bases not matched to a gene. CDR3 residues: CASSRGLAENTGELFF. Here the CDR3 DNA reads TGTGCCAGCAGCCGAGGACTAGCGGAGAACACCGGGGAGCTGTTTTTT.

CDR3 DNA sequence: TGCCGGACAGGGCAGGTTGAAGCTTTCTTT. Its protein product is CRTGQVEAFF. The V call is TRBV20-1, the J call TRBJ1-1; 8 bases are shared with TRBD1. The CDR3 loop spans 10 amino acids. Germline values: CDR1 DFQATT, CDR2 SNEGSKA (reference sequence).

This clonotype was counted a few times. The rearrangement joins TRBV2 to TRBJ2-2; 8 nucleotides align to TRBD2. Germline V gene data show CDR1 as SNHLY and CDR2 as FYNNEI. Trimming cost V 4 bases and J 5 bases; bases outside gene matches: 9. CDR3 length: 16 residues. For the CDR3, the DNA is TGTGCCAGCAGTGTCGGGGGGGCATTGAGGACCGGGGAGCTGTTTTTT. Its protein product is CASSVGGALRTGELFF.

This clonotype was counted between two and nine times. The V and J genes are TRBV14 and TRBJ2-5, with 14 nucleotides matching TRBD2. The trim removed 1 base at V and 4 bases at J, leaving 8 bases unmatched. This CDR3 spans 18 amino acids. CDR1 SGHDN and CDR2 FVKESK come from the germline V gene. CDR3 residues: CASSQGGLAGGIGETQYF. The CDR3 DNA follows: TGTGCCAGCAGCCAAGGTGGACTAGCGGGGGGAATCGGAGAGACCCAGTACTTC. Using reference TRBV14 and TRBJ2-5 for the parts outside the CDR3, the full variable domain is EAGVTQFPSHSVIEKGQTVTLRCDPISGHDNLYWYRRVMGKEIKFLLHFVKESKQDESGMPNNRFLAERTGGTYSTLKVQPAELEDSGVYFCASSQGGLAGGIGETQYFGPGTRLLVL.

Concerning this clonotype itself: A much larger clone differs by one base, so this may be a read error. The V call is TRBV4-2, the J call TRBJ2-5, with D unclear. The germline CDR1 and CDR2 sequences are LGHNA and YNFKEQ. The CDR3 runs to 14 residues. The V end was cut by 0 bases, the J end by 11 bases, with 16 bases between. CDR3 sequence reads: CASSQEAADSEQYF. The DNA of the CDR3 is TGTGCCAGCAGCCAAGAGGCAGCTGATAGTGAGCAGTACTTC.

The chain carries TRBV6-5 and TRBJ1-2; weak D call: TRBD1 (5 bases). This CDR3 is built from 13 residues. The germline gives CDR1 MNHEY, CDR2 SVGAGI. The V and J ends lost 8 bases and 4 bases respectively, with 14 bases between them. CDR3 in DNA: TGTGCCAGCCGGGCGGGGCGCACCTATGGCTACACCTTC. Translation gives CASRAGRTYGYTF.

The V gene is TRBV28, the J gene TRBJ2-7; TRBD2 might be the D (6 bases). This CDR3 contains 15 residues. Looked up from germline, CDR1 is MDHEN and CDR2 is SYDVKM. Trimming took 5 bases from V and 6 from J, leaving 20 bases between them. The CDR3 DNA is TGTGCCAGCAGTCCCTCGGAGGGGTGGGGCACCGAGCAGTACTTC. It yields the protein CASSPSEGWGTEQYF.

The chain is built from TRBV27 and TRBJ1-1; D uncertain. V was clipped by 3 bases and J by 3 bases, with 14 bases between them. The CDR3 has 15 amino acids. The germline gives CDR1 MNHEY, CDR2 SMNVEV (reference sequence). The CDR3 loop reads CASSLYGSGDTEAFF. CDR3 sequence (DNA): TGTGCCAGCAGTTTGTATGGCAGCGGGGACACTGAAGCTTTCTTT.

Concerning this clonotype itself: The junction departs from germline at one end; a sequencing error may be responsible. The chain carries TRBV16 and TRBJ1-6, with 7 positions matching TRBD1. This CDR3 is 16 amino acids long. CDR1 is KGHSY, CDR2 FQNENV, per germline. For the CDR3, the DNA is TGTGCCAGCAACCAATCGGGGGACAGACAAAATTCACCCCTCCACTTT. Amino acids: CASNQSGDRQNSPLHF.

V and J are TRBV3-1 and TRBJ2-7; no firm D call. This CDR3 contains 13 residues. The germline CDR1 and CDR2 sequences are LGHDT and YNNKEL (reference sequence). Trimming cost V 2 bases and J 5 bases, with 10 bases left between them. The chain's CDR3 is CASSQPFDDEQYF. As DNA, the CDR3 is TGTGCCAGCAGCCAACCTTTTGACGACGAGCAGTACTTC.

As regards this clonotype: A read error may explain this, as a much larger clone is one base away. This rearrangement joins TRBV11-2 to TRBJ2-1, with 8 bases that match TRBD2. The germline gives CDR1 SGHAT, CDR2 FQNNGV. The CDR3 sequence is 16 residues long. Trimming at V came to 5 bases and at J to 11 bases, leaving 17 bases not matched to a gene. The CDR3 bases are TGTGCCAGCAGCCCGACCCGACGAGCGGGAGCAGCCAAGCAGTTCTTC. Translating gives CASSPTRRAGAAKQFF.

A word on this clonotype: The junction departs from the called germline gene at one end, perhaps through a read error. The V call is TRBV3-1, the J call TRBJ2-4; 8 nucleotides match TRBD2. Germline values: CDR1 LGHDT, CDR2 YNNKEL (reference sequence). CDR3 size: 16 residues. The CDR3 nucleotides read TGTACCAGCAGCCAAGGACTAGCTGTAACCAAAAACATTCAGTACTTC. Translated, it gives CTSSQGLAVTKNIQYF.

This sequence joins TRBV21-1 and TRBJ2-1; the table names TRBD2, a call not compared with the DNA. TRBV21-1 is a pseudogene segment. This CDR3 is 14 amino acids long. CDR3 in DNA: TGTGCCAGCAGCCCCCGGACTAGCGGTCATGAGCAGTTCTTC. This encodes CASSPRTSGHEQFF.

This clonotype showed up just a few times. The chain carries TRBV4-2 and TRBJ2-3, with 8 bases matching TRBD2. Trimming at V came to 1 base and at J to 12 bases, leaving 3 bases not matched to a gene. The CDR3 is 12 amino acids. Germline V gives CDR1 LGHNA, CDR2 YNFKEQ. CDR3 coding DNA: TGTGCCAGCAGCCAAGGGACTAGCCTCCAGTATTTT. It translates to CASSQGTSLQYF.